Below are 23 T cell receptor beta chains sequenced from a single sample in a study of T cells after yellow fever vaccination. TCRdb itself ran the 5' RACE reads through MiXCR, one entry per CDR3 protein. The table records about 500,000 distinct CDR3 sequences, roughly 17% of them present only once. The starting material was PBMCs, obtained 4 to 6 days after the first yellow fever vaccination. These receptors came from a man younger than 35 who received the YFV17D yellow fever vaccine.

V is TRBV6-2 or TRBV6-3 and J is TRBJ2-1; 8 bases fit TRBD1. Germline CDR1 reads MNHEY; CDR2 reads SVGEGT. This CDR3 is 18 amino acids long. Trimming at V came to 1 base and at J to 3 bases, leaving 11 bases not matched to a gene. The CDR3 reads CASSYWLSPRGLYNEQFF. The CDR3 nucleotides read TGTGCCAGCAGTTACTGGCTATCCCCCAGGGGGCTCTACAATGAGCAGTTCTTC.

The table lists this clonotype with many counts. DNA of the CDR3: TGTGCCAGCAGGGTCTCCCCTGGGGGGGGCTACACCTTC. Protein sequence: CASRVSPGGGYTF. This chain joins TRBV12-3 or TRBV12-4 and TRBJ1-2, with TRBD1 as a possible D gene (5 bases). Trimming shortened V by 6 bases and J by 8 bases, and 16 bases separated the two germline ends. The CDR3 has 13 residues.

The CDR3 protein is CARGPGHSKETQYF. The CDR3 nucleotides are TGTGCCAGGGGCCCCGGGCACAGTAAAGAGACCCAGTACTTC. V gene TRBV5-6 combines with J gene TRBJ2-5; D is unresolved. V was pared by 8 bases and J by 3 bases, with 17 bases between. The CDR3 covers 14 residues. Germline lookup yields CDR1 SGHDT and CDR2 YYEEEE.

This rearrangement joins TRBV7-9 to TRBJ2-5; D possibly corresponds to TRBD2 (6 bases). The germline V gene has CDR1 SEHNR and CDR2 FQNEAQ (reference sequence). This CDR3 is 15 amino acids long. The germline V and J ends were trimmed by 8 bases and 5 bases, with 21 bases remaining between them. The CDR3 DNA reads TGTGCCAGCGGACCCCAGAGGAGGGCGGGTGAGACCCAGTACTTC. Translation gives CASGPQRRAGETQYF.

This clonotype occurred many times. The chain employs TRBV5-1 and TRBJ2-3; perhaps TRBD1 as D (5 bases). V was clipped by 4 bases and J by 2 bases, with 17 bases between them. This CDR3 has 16 residues. Germline CDR1 reads SGHRS; CDR2 reads YFSETQ. CDR3 sequence reads: CASSPGDGALTDTQYF. CDR3 sequence (DNA): TGCGCCAGCAGCCCCGGCGATGGGGCCCTCACAGATACGCAGTATTTT.

The chain uses TRBV5-4 and TRBJ1-1, with D possibly matching TRBD1 (6 bases). The V and J ends lost 2 bases and 5 bases respectively, with 13 bases between them. The CDR3 spans 14 residues. Germline CDR1 reads SGHNT; CDR2 reads YYREEE (reference sequence). This CDR3 is CASSFLQGGTEAFF. CDR3 DNA sequence: TGTGCCAGCAGCTTCTTACAGGGAGGGACTGAAGCTTTCTTT.

In its sample, this clonotype was seen a few times. The V and J genes are TRBV30 and TRBJ1-1; a weak D match, TRBD1 (6 bases). The CDR3 sequence is 14 residues long. Looked up from germline, CDR1 is GTSNPN and CDR2 is SVGIG (reference sequence). V lost 5 bases and J lost 5, with 18 bases in between. The CDR3 loop reads CAWDRTGLGTEAFF. CDR3 nucleotide sequence: TGTGCCTGGGACCGTACAGGGCTGGGAACTGAAGCTTTCTTT.

The V and J genes are TRBV9 and TRBJ2-7; D is uncertain. Germline CDR1 is SGDLS and CDR2 is YYNGEE. V was shortened by 3 bases and J by 3 bases, with 7 bases between the two germline ends. CDR3 size: 12 residues. Written as DNA, the CDR3 is TGTGCCAGCAGCGCGGACCTCTACGAGCAGTACTTC. It codes for CASSADLYEQYF.

This clonotype was recorded a few times. The chain combines TRBV20-1 with TRBJ2-5; D is possibly TRBD1 or TRBD2 (6 bases each). Germline CDR1 reads DFQATT; CDR2 reads SNEGSKA (reference sequence). The CDR3 sequence is 13 residues long. The ends were cut back, 5 bases at V and 9 bases at J, with 19 bases in the middle. CDR3 region: CSARRGLREAQYF. In nucleotides, the CDR3 is TGCAGTGCTCGCCGGGGGCTTAGGGAGGCCCAGTACTTC.

This chain connects TRBV6-2 or TRBV6-3 to TRBJ2-7; D is unresolved. From germline, CDR1 is MNHEY and CDR2 SVGEGT. Trimming removed 7 bases from V and 0 bases from J, with 13 bases in between. This CDR3 has 14 residues. The CDR3 bases are TGTGCCAGCACCCTCCGGGCGGTCTCCTACGAGCAGTACTTC. It yields the protein CASTLRAVSYEQYF.

In its sample, this clonotype was seen a few times. The chain employs TRBV5-6 and TRBJ1-4; 7 nucleotides match TRBD1. Germline V lookup: CDR1 SGHDT, CDR2 YYEEEE. The CDR3 loop spans 17 amino acids. V shed 1 base and J 1 base; nucleotides not matched to a gene: 7. CDR3 nucleotide sequence: TGTGCCAGCAGCTTGTGGGACAGTCTGATAACTAATGAAAAACTGTTTTTT. This gives the protein CASSLWDSLITNEKLFF.

The table lists this clonotype with a few counts. The V gene is TRBV30, the J gene TRBJ2-2; D might be TRBD1 (5 bases). This CDR3 has 13 residues. V lost 0 bases to trimming and J lost 5 bases, with 7 bases between them. The germline CDR1 and CDR2 sequences are GTSNPN and SVGIG (reference sequence). The CDR3 here is CAWSVPGTGELFF. CDR3 coding DNA: TGTGCCTGGAGTGTTCCAGGGACCGGGGAGCTGTTTTTT.

This chain links TRBV6-2 or TRBV6-3 with TRBJ2-3; unclear D gene. Germline V gene data show CDR1 as MNHEY and CDR2 as SVGEGT. This CDR3 has 13 residues. Trimming removed 0 bases at V and 7 bases at J, with 8 bases between. The CDR3: CASSYSTANTQYF. Written as DNA, the CDR3 is TGTGCCAGCAGTTACTCTACGGCAAATACGCAGTATTTT.

This clonotype was counted only a few times. This CDR3 is CSVEDPVGYEQYF. CDR3 bases: TGCAGCGTTGAAGACCCAGTCGGCTACGAGCAGTACTTC. V is TRBV29-1 and J is TRBJ2-7, with no clear D. The germline V gene encodes CDR1 SQVTM and CDR2 ANQGSEA. With 0 bases removed from V and 3 bases from J, the gap between germline ends came to 9 bases. The CDR3 contains 13 residues.

The chain has TRBV5-1 and TRBJ2-3; 8 nucleotides align to TRBD1. Per the germline V gene, CDR1 is SGHRS and CDR2 is YFSETQ. The CDR3 runs to 21 residues. V dropped 7 bases and J dropped 0; count of bases not matched to a gene: 25. The CDR3 protein is CASSILPVGQGYKRSTDTQYF. CDR3 DNA sequence: TGCGCCAGCTCTATTCTCCCGGTAGGACAGGGATACAAAAGAAGCACAGATACGCAGTATTTT.

This chain uses TRBV10-3 with TRBJ2-3, with 11 bases lining up with TRBD1. The CDR3 runs 16 residues. Looked up from germline, CDR1 is ENHRY and CDR2 is SYGVKD. V dropped 4 bases and J dropped 4; count of bases not matched to a gene: 7. The CDR3: CAISGERTGGADTQYF. CDR3 bases: TGTGCCATCAGTGGGGAAAGGACAGGGGGCGCAGATACGCAGTATTTT.

The chain uses TRBV7-9 and TRBJ2-4; D unresolved. Trimming removed 4 bases at V and 2 bases at J, with 12 bases between. Per the germline V gene, CDR1 is SEHNR and CDR2 is FQNEAQ (reference sequence). CDR3 length: 15 amino acids. The CDR3 here is CASSSGGVTKNIQYF. CDR3 nucleotides: TGTGCCAGCAGCTCAGGTGGGGTAACCAAAAACATTCAGTACTTC.

This chain joins TRBV20-1 and TRBJ2-5, with a tentative D call TRBD1 (5 bases). The CDR3 is made up of 15 amino acids. Per germline, CDR1 DFQATT and CDR2 SNEGSKA (reference sequence). Trimming took off 5 bases at V and 4 bases at J, with 20 bases between the two ends. The CDR3 spells CSALIPGKVRETQYF. CDR3 DNA: TGCAGTGCTTTAATACCAGGGAAAGTGAGAGAGACCCAGTACTTC.

V usage is TRBV4-1 and J usage is TRBJ2-7; 11 bases fit TRBD1. Per the germline V gene, CDR1 is MGHRA and CDR2 is YSYEKL. CDR3 size: 15 residues. V was pared by 4 bases and J by 6 bases, with 8 bases of the junction left unmatched. CDR3 loop: CASSLGQGASGEQYF. The CDR3 coding sequence is TGCGCCAGCAGCCTCGGACAGGGGGCGTCAGGCGAGCAGTACTTC.

The J gene is TRBJ2-1, the V gene TRBV11-2, with 10 bases fitting TRBD2. The ends lost 5 bases at V and 8 bases at J; junction bases unmatched: 15. This CDR3 region has 17 residues. Germline CDR1 is SGHAT and CDR2 is FQNNGV. The CDR3 spells CASSPRGIAGGVYEQFF. The CDR3 DNA reads TGTGCCAGCAGCCCCCGAGGGATAGCGGGGGGAGTCTATGAGCAGTTCTTC.

V and J are TRBV4-2 and TRBJ2-1, with TRBD2 identical over 11 bases. The CDR3 runs to 18 residues. Germline V gives CDR1 LGHNA, CDR2 YNFKEQ. V lost 1 base, J lost 11 bases, and 16 bases stayed unmatched. CDR3: CASSQGPGLGSGGAQQFF. The CDR3 DNA follows: TGTGCCAGCAGCCAAGGGCCCGGATTAGGTAGCGGGGGGGCCCAGCAGTTCTTC.

This clonotype was counted ten times or more. The CDR3 here is CASSQHSYEQYF. The CDR3 nucleotides are TGCGCCAGCAGCCAACACTCCTACGAGCAGTACTTC. The gene calls are TRBV5-1 and TRBJ2-7; no reliable D call. This CDR3 comprises 12 residues. Germline values: CDR1 SGHRS, CDR2 YFSETQ. V lost 4 bases and J lost 0, with 5 bases in between.

This clonotype has at least ten counts. This sequence joins TRBV27 and TRBJ1-6, with D unclear. From germline, CDR1 is MNHEY and CDR2 SMNVEV (reference sequence). V was clipped by 6 bases and J by 0 bases, with 12 bases between them. CDR3 length equals 16 residues. The DNA for the CDR3 is TGTGCCAGCAGGCCCCCCGGGAGCTCCTATAATTCACCCCTCCACTTT. Its protein is CASRPPGSSYNSPLHF.